Listed here are 27 T cell receptor beta chains from one sample, sequenced in a study of cytomegalovirus exposure and HLA in healthy donors. The study ran its PCR with 60 Vbeta and 13 Jbeta primers. Using immunoSEQ multiplex PCR, the repertoire was profiled, and TCRdb retains in-frame clones only, with some absent. The table lists 58,000 or so clones, roughly 70% of them singletons. Material: PBMCs. The receptors here all came from a man between 45 and 60 years old in good health and CMV-seropositive.

This clone has only one observation. The chain has TRBV15 and TRBJ1-2; 9 bases agree with TRBD1. This CDR3 contains 16 residues. Trimming took 4 bases from V and 6 from J; bases not matched to a gene: 12. CDR1 and CDR2 (germline): LNHNV, YYDKDF (reference sequence). DNA of the CDR3: TGTGCCACCAGCAAAAGAAGTCCCCGGGACAGGGATGGCTACACCTTC. This codes for CATSKRSPRDRDGYTF.

The rearrangement links TRBV9 to TRBJ1-3; no definite D call. Trimming left V 3 bases short and J 4 bases short, with 14 bases between. Germline V gene sequence: CDR1 SGDLS, CDR2 YYNGEE. CDR3 length: 15 residues. CDR3 sequence: CASSGYLQYGNTIYF. CDR3 sequence (DNA): TGTGCCAGCAGCGGATACTTACAGTACGGAAACACCATATATTTT.

This chain joins TRBV4-1 and TRBJ2-2, with 15 bases aligning to TRBD2. The V gene end was trimmed by 0 bases and the J gene end by 4 bases; junction bases not matched to a gene: 6. Germline V lookup: CDR1 MGHRA, CDR2 YSYEKL. The CDR3 spans 19 residues. CDR3 DNA sequence: TGCGCCAGCAGCCAAGATGGGACTAGCGGGAGGTCGGGCACCGGGGAGCTGTTTTTT. Residues: CASSQDGTSGRSGTGELFF.

The rearrangement joins TRBV19 to TRBJ1-2, with TRBD1 matching 9 bases. The CDR3 runs to 15 residues. With V trimmed by 5 bases and J by 4 bases, 8 bases remained unmatched. The germline gives CDR1 LNHDA, CDR2 SQIVND (reference sequence). The chain's CDR3 is CASSSAGTGFYGYTF. The CDR3 nucleotides are TGTGCCAGTAGTTCCGCCGGGACAGGGTTCTATGGCTACACCTTC. Full variable domain (remainder filled in from reference TRBV19 and TRBJ1-2): DGGITQSPKYLFRKEGQNVTLSCEQNLNHDAMYWYRQDPGQGLRLIYYSQIVNDFQKGDIAEGYSVSREKKESFPLTVTSAQKNPTAFYLCASSSAGTGFYGYTFGSGTRLTVV.

J is TRBJ2-2 and V is TRBV11-2; D is undetermined. The CDR3 extends over 14 amino acids. Looked up from germline, CDR1 is SGHAT and CDR2 is FQNNGV. Trimming took 1 base from V and 10 from J, leaving 13 bases between them. The CDR3 loop is CASSLVGRLTELFF. DNA of the CDR3: TGTGCCAGCAGCTTAGTCGGCCGACTCACGGAGCTGTTTTTT.

The rearrangement joins TRBV4-3 to TRBJ1-2, with 7 bases matching TRBD1. From germline, CDR1 is LGHNA and CDR2 YSLEER. This CDR3 is 15 amino acids long. V trimming: 0 bases; J trimming: 4 bases; junction bases outside the gene matches: 5. This chain's CDR3 is CASSQERGPTYGYTF. Written as DNA, the CDR3 is TGCGCCAGCAGCCAAGAGAGGGGGCCGACCTATGGCTACACCTTC.

The chain employs TRBV15 and TRBJ1-1, with 11 bases lining up with TRBD1. Germline CDR1 reads LNHNV; CDR2 reads YYDKDF (reference sequence). The CDR3 totals 16 residues. After removal of 5 bases from V and 4 bases from J, the junction contained 9 bases not matched to a gene. The DNA of the CDR3 is TGTGCCACCAGCCGACCGGGACAGGGGGGAGCCACTGAAGCTTTCTTT. Amino acid sequence: CATSRPGQGGATEAFF.

The chain joins TRBV9 to TRBJ2-3; D is perhaps TRBD2 (5 bases). CDR1 is SGDLS and CDR2 is YYNGEE in the germline V gene. The CDR3 length is 15 residues. Trimming took off 4 bases at V and 1 base at J, with 13 bases between the two ends. CDR3 DNA sequence: TGTGCCAGCAGCCGACTACCGTCGGGCACAGATACGCAGTATTTT. This encodes CASSRLPSGTDTQYF.

The CDR3: CSVDHGGGQPQHF. The CDR3 DNA sequence: TGCAGCGTTGATCACGGCGGCGGTCAGCCCCAGCATTTT. The chain joins TRBV29-1 to TRBJ1-5; D unclear. Germline assignment: CDR1 SQVTM and CDR2 ANQGSEA. V lost 3 bases and J 6 bases, leaving 12 bases between the germline ends. This CDR3 contains 13 residues.

This chain's CDR3 is CASRGQGADIYGYTF. The CDR3 DNA follows: TGCGCCAGCCGGGGACAGGGGGCGGACATATATGGCTACACCTTC. The chain carries TRBV10-2 and TRBJ1-2, with 12 bases fitting TRBD1. The CDR3 runs to 15 residues. The V and J ends lost 8 bases and 5 bases, in that order; junction bases with no gene match: 9. Germline CDR1 and CDR2: WSHSY and SAAADI.

The chain has TRBV9 and TRBJ1-2; 10 bases agree with TRBD1. Losses at the gene ends were 3 bases for V and 8 bases for J; bases not matched to a gene: 10. The CDR3 has 15 amino acids. The germline V gene encodes CDR1 SGDLS and CDR2 YYNGEE. CDR3 DNA sequence: TGTGCCAGCAGCGCCCCTCCGGGACAGGGGCGCGGCTACACCTTC. It specifies CASSAPPGQGRGYTF.

This chain links TRBV5-1 with TRBJ2-5; D is perhaps TRBD1 (6 bases). CDR3 length: 16 residues. Looked up from germline, CDR1 is SGHRS and CDR2 is YFSETQ. V was pared by 4 bases and J by 0 bases, with 16 bases between. The CDR3: CASSLTPGDDQETQYF. CDR3 bases: TGCGCCAGCAGCCTCACTCCAGGGGACGACCAAGAGACCCAGTACTTC.

The V and J genes are TRBV7-2 and TRBJ2-5; TRBD2 matches at 9 bases. Losses at the gene ends were 1 base for V and 5 bases for J; bases not matched to a gene: 2. The V gene's germline CDR1 is SGHTA and CDR2 FQGNSA. The CDR3 is 14 amino acids. CDR3 nucleotide sequence: TGTGCCAGCAGCTTAGGCGGGAGGGGGGAGACCCAGTACTTC. Encoded protein: CASSLGGRGETQYF.

The chain is built from TRBV5-6 and TRBJ1-5; 10 nucleotides agree with TRBD1. This CDR3 comprises 13 residues. The germline V gene encodes CDR1 SGHDT and CDR2 YYEEEE. Losses at the gene ends were 8 bases for V and 4 bases for J; bases not matched to a gene: 3. The CDR3 coding sequence is TGTGCCAGTGGACAGGGGGGGAATCAGCCCCAGCATTTT. As protein: CASGQGGNQPQHF.

The V call is TRBV11-1, the J call TRBJ2-5; D might be TRBD1 (6 bases). V dropped 3 bases and J dropped 2 bases, with 13 bases sitting between them. The germline V gene has CDR1 SGHAT and CDR2 FQDESV (reference sequence). The CDR3 is 15 residues long. The CDR3 spells CASSFPGRGQETQYF. CDR3 nucleotide sequence: TGTGCCAGCAGCTTCCCGGGAAGGGGGCAAGAGACCCAGTACTTC.

V gene TRBV7-9 combines with J gene TRBJ2-5, with TRBD2 matching over 10 bases. Germline CDR1 is SEHNR and CDR2 is FQNEAQ (reference sequence). J was trimmed by 5 bases and V by 4 bases; bases with no gene match: 10. There are 16 residues in the CDR3. CDR3 nucleotides: TGTGCCAGCAGCTCGCCTCTTGAGCGGGGGGGTGAGACCCAGTACTTC. Translated: CASSSPLERGGETQYF.

The chain uses TRBV28 and TRBJ2-7; TRBD1 might be the D (5 bases). Germline loops: CDR1 MDHEN, CDR2 SYDVKM. The CDR3 runs to 15 residues. V shed 5 bases and J shed 0 bases, with 14 bases lying between them. The CDR3 sequence is CASSLPQGSSYEQYF. Written as DNA, the CDR3 is TGTGCCAGCAGTCTGCCTCAGGGTAGCTCCTACGAGCAGTACTTC.

This chain links TRBV19 with TRBJ1-1; D unclear. Germline loops: CDR1 LNHDA, CDR2 SQIVND (reference sequence). V lost 1 base, J lost 7 bases, and 4 bases lay in between. The CDR3 is made up of 11 amino acids. Written as DNA, the CDR3 is TGTGCCAGTAGTATAGGAGGTGAAGCTTTCTTT. The encoded protein is CASSIGGEAFF.

The table lists this clone with a few counts. The chain employs TRBV13 and TRBJ2-3; 8 nucleotides line up with TRBD2. V dropped 7 bases and J dropped 0; count of bases not matched to a gene: 15. The germline CDR1 and CDR2 sequences are PRHDT and FYEKMQ (reference sequence). This CDR3 has 18 residues. The CDR3 protein is CASKPQAGEGWSTDTQYF. As DNA, the CDR3 is TGTGCCAGCAAGCCCCAAGCGGGAGAAGGATGGAGCACAGATACGCAGTATTTT. The full variable domain, in which reference TRBV13 and TRBJ2-3 provide the parts outside the CDR3, is AAGVIQSPRHLIKEKRETATLKCYPIPRHDTVYWYQQGPGQDPQFLISFYEKMQSDKGSIPDRFSAQQFSDYHSELNMSSLELGDSALYFCASKPQAGEGWSTDTQYFGPGTRLTVL.

DNA for the CDR3: TGTGCAAGTCGCTTAGCGGAGGTTGAGCAGTACTTC. Residues: CASRLAEVEQYF. The rearrangement joins TRBV12-2 to TRBJ2-7; no DNA check was done on the table's D call, TRBD2. TRBV12-2 is classified as a pseudogene. The CDR3 consists of 12 residues.

The chain is built from TRBV5-6 and TRBJ2-7; D remains ambiguous. Looked up from germline, CDR1 is SGHDT and CDR2 is YYEEEE. The CDR3 covers 11 residues. The V and J ends lost 2 bases and 4 bases respectively, with 4 bases between them. CDR3 sequence: CASSFSYEQYF. CDR3 coding DNA: TGTGCCAGCAGCTTCTCGTACGAGCAGTACTTC.

This clone was detected once. The rearrangement joins TRBV7-9 to TRBJ2-7; D possibly corresponds to TRBD2 (6 bases). The CDR3 sequence is 15 residues long. V lost 2 bases, J lost 4 bases, and 15 bases lay in between. Germline lookup yields CDR1 SEHNR and CDR2 FQNEAQ (reference sequence). CDR3 nucleotides: TGTGCCAGCAGCTTAACCGGGAGATACCAGTACGAGCAGTACTTC. Protein: CASSLTGRYQYEQYF. The complete variable domain, with remaining parts taken from reference TRBV7-9 and TRBJ2-7, reads DTGVSQNPRHKITKRGQNVTFRCDPISEHNRLYWYRQTLGQGPEFLTYFQNEAQLEKSRLLSDRFSAERPKGSFSTLEIQRTEQGDSAMYLCASSLTGRYQYEQYFGPGTRLTVT.

This chain connects TRBV7-9 to TRBJ1-1; a weak D match, TRBD1 (5 bases). Trimming left V 1 base short and J 5 bases short, with 11 bases between. Germline CDR1 is SEHNR and CDR2 is FQNEAQ (reference sequence). The CDR3 length is 14 residues. The CDR3 bases are TGTGCCAGCAGCTTAGACAGGTCCGGGACTGAAGCTTTCTTT. Protein sequence: CASSLDRSGTEAFF.

The chain couples TRBV5-1 to TRBJ2-5; 11 bases line up with TRBD2. This CDR3 is 17 amino acids long. Germline lookup yields CDR1 SGHRS and CDR2 YFSETQ. V shed 4 bases, J shed 2 bases, and the junction held 10 bases outside the gene matches. This CDR3 reads CASSPGGLAGGQETQYF. CDR3 bases: TGCGCCAGCAGCCCGGGCGGGTTAGCGGGAGGGCAAGAGACCCAGTACTTC.

This rearrangement joins TRBV27 to TRBJ1-1; TRBD1 might be the D (6 bases). Germline V lookup: CDR1 MNHEY, CDR2 SMNVEV (reference sequence). CDR3 length: 15 residues. V lost 7 bases and J 3 bases, leaving 18 bases between the germline ends. The CDR3 bases are TGTGCCAGCATCCCGGGGGGCAGGGTGGACACTGAAGCTTTCTTT. Translated: CASIPGGRVDTEAFF.

The V gene is TRBV6-4, the J gene TRBJ2-3; possibly TRBD1 for D (6 bases). This CDR3 comprises 15 residues. Between the trimmed V and J ends, which lost 2 bases and 1 base, there was a span of 10 bases. Looked up from germline, CDR1 is MRHNA and CDR2 is SNTAGT. The CDR3 region has the DNA TGTGCCAGCAGTGACAGGGGGATGGGCACAGATACGCAGTATTTT. This gives the protein CASSDRGMGTDTQYF.

The genes are TRBV7-2 and TRBJ1-1, with a tentative D call TRBD1 (5 bases). Germline assignment: CDR1 SGHTA and CDR2 FQGNSA. V lost 1 base and J 0 bases, leaving 9 bases between the germline ends. CDR3 size: 15 residues. CDR3 coding DNA: TGTGCCAGCAGCTTAGTTACAGGCGTGAACACTGAAGCTTTCTTT. Translated: CASSLVTGVNTEAFF.